These 19 T cell receptor beta chains originate from one sample sequenced in a study of T cell repertoires in cytomegalovirus infection. One entry per CDR3 protein results from TCRdb running MiXCR on the reads. The sample lists more than 150,000 distinct CDR3 sequences, under 25% occurring once. Specimen: PBMCs. The receptors stem from a human donor in good health (CMV status not recorded). Some clones in this sample may be carry-over from other donors' samples.

This chain uses TRBV28 with TRBJ2-7; TRBD2 matches 13 bases. In germline, CDR1 is MDHEN, CDR2 SYDVKM. This CDR3 is 15 amino acids long. Losses at the gene ends were 7 bases for V and 5 bases for J; bases not matched to a gene: 8. This CDR3 reads CASKGLAGVFNEQYF. The CDR3 nucleotides are TGTGCCAGCAAAGGACTAGCGGGAGTATTCAACGAGCAGTACTTC.

This clonotype turned up a few times. The chain uses TRBV5-8 and TRBJ1-2; tentatively, D is TRBD1 (5 bases). The V end was cut by 2 bases, the J end by 4 bases, with 18 bases between. Germline V lookup: CDR1 SGHTS, CDR2 YDEGEE. This CDR3 spans 16 amino acids. The CDR3 bases are TGTGCCAGCAGCTTCCGTCGGGGCCAGGGACCCTATGGCTACACCTTC. Translated, it gives CASSFRRGQGPYGYTF. Filled out from reference TRBV5-8 and TRBJ1-2, the complete variable domain reads EAGVTQSPTHLIKTRGQQATLRCSPISGHTSVYWYQQALGLGLQFLLWYDEGEERNRGNFPPRFSGRQFPNYSSELNVNALELEDSALYLCASSFRRGQGPYGYTFGSGTRLTVV.

This clonotype turned up a few times. The CDR3 DNA reads as TGTGCCAGCAGCTTAAATGTCCGCCCCTGGAGCACTGAAGCTTTCTTT. As protein: CASSLNVRPWSTEAFF. V gene TRBV7-9 combines with J gene TRBJ1-1; no clear D. The germline V and J ends were trimmed by 2 bases and 4 bases, with 17 bases remaining between them. Per the germline V gene, CDR1 is SEHNR and CDR2 is FQNEAQ (reference sequence). The length of the CDR3 is 16 residues.

This chain connects TRBV28 to TRBJ1-3; D might be TRBD1 (6 bases). CDR3 size: 14 residues. The germline gives CDR1 MDHEN, CDR2 SYDVKM. Trimming removed 5 bases from V and 2 bases from J, with 10 bases in between. Written as DNA, the CDR3 is TGTGCCAGCAGTGGAGGGGGGACTGGAAACACCATATATTTT. As protein: CASSGGGTGNTIYF.

This clonotype was seen a handful of times. The J gene is TRBJ1-1, the V gene TRBV6-5, with D perhaps matching TRBD1 (5 bases). The CDR3 sequence is 11 residues long. CDR1 and CDR2 from the germline V gene are MNHEY and SVGAGI. Between the trimmed V and J ends, which lost 9 bases and 4 bases, there was a span of 9 bases. CDR3 in amino acids: CASCRGTEAFF. The CDR3, as DNA: TGTGCCAGTTGTAGGGGCACTGAAGCTTTCTTT.

The V and J genes are TRBV5-6 and TRBJ1-2, with D possibly matching TRBD1 (5 bases). Germline-derived CDR1 and CDR2 are SGHDT and YYEEEE. Trimming left V 0 bases short and J 4 bases short, with 16 bases between. The CDR3 runs 16 residues. The CDR3 DNA reads as TGTGCCAGCAGCTTGGGGGGCTCCAGAGGGTTCTATGGCTACACCTTC. Its translation is CASSLGGSRGFYGYTF.

There are many counts of this clonotype. The rearrangement joins TRBV20-1 to TRBJ1-4; the D gene is possibly TRBD1 (5 bases). This CDR3 has 11 amino acids. Deletions cut 3 bases from V and 7 bases from J, with 6 bases between. Germline lookup yields CDR1 DFQATT and CDR2 SNEGSKA (reference sequence). This CDR3 is CSARGLEKLFF. Here the CDR3 DNA reads TGCAGTGCTAGGGGACTTGAAAAACTGTTTTTT.

This clonotype was picked up many times. V usage is TRBV7-9 and J usage is TRBJ2-7, with 8 positions matching TRBD1. The CDR3 covers 15 residues. The germline V gene has CDR1 SEHNR and CDR2 FQNEAQ (reference sequence). V shed 5 bases and J 3 bases; nucleotides not matched to a gene: 9. The CDR3 sequence: CASSPADRVIYEQYF. The DNA of the CDR3 is TGTGCCAGCAGCCCTGCGGACAGGGTGATCTACGAGCAGTACTTC.

This chain uses TRBV29-1 with TRBJ1-5; D is undetermined. Germline V gene sequence: CDR1 SQVTM, CDR2 ANQGSEA. With 4 bases removed from V and 1 base from J, the gap between germline ends came to 2 bases. CDR3 length: 11 residues. The CDR3 is CSVGSNQPQHF. In nucleotides, the CDR3 is TGCAGCGTTGGCAGCAATCAGCCCCAGCATTTT.

The rearrangement joins TRBV9 to TRBJ2-1; D ambiguous. This CDR3 is 14 amino acids long. Trimming took off 6 bases at V and 0 bases at J, with 10 bases between the two ends. Germline-derived CDR1 and CDR2 are SGDLS and YYNGEE. This CDR3 is CASNVGSSYNEQFF. CDR3 coding DNA: TGTGCCAGCAATGTGGGAAGCTCCTACAATGAGCAGTTCTTC.

This clonotype was seen at least ten times. This chain uses TRBV6-1 with TRBJ1-3, with unresolved D. V shed 1 base and J shed 3 bases, with 7 bases lying between them. The CDR3 runs 14 residues. The V gene's germline CDR1 is MNHNS and CDR2 SASEGT. CDR3 coding DNA: TGTGCCAGCAGTGAAGGAGGATTTGGAAACACCATATATTTT. Protein product: CASSEGGFGNTIYF.

J is TRBJ2-1 and V is TRBV4-2; TRBD1 or TRBD2 may be the D gene (5 bases each). With 1 base removed from V and 3 bases from J, the gap between germline ends came to 13 bases. The germline V gene encodes CDR1 LGHNA and CDR2 YNFKEQ. This CDR3 has 16 residues. The CDR3 nucleotides are TGTGCCAGCAGCCAAGCGGGGCTAGCAGACTACAATGAGCAGTTCTTC. It specifies CASSQAGLADYNEQFF.

This clonotype was detected ten times or more. V usage is TRBV7-8 and J usage is TRBJ2-3, with D tentatively TRBD2 (6 bases). The V end was cut by 4 bases, the J end by 1 base, with 15 bases between. In germline, CDR1 is SGHVS, CDR2 FQNEAQ. CDR3 length: 16 residues. The CDR3 loop reads CASSSYHASGTDTQYF. Written as DNA, the CDR3 is TGTGCCAGCAGCTCCTACCATGCTAGCGGCACAGATACGCAGTATTTT.

This clonotype was counted many times. The chain couples TRBV7-9 to TRBJ2-3, with D possibly called TRBD1 or TRBD2 (5 bases each). CDR1 and CDR2 from the germline V gene are SEHNR and FQNEAQ (reference sequence). V was cut by 0 bases and J by 0 bases, with 7 bases left in between. The CDR3 sequence is 15 residues long. In DNA form, the CDR3 reads TGTGCCAGCAGCTTAGCGGGGGTCAGCACAGATACGCAGTATTTT. Translation gives CASSLAGVSTDTQYF.

V and J are TRBV5-1 and TRBJ1-1; perhaps TRBD1 as D (6 bases). Trimming removed 5 bases at V and 4 bases at J, with 15 bases between. CDR1 is SGHRS, CDR2 YFSETQ, per germline. This CDR3 comprises 14 residues. The CDR3 DNA is TGCGCCAGCAGAGACAGGAGAGGTGGCACTGAAGCTTTCTTT. This encodes CASRDRRGGTEAFF. Full variable domain (rest looked up from reference TRBV5-1 and TRBJ1-1): KAGVTQTPRYLIKTRGQQVTLSCSPISGHRSVSWYQQTPGQGLQFLFEYFSETQRNKGNFPGRFSGRQFSNSRSEMNVSTLELGDSALYLCASRDRRGGTEAFFGQGTRLTVV.

About this clonotype itself: This may be a read error, as it is one base from a much larger clone. The CDR3 ends on some other residue instead of the conserved phenylalanine or tryptophan, so this is likely a read error. The genes are TRBV7-8 and TRBJ1-5; a possible D gene is TRBD1 (6 bases). Germline lookup yields CDR1 SGHVS and CDR2 FQNEAQ. V was shortened by 5 bases and J by 0 bases, with 14 bases between the two germline ends. The CDR3 loop spans 16 amino acids. The CDR3 protein is CASSGGTGNSNQPQHI. The CDR3 bases are TGTGCCAGCAGCGGGGGCACCGGTAATAGCAATCAGCCCCAGCATATT.

Only a few counts were recorded for this clonotype. The rearrangement links TRBV18 to TRBJ1-1; TRBD1 agrees at 8 bases. CDR1 is KGHSH and CDR2 is LQKENI in the germline V gene. CDR3 length equals 15 residues. V trimming: 3 bases; J trimming: 4 bases; junction bases outside the gene matches: 7. The CDR3 DNA sequence: TGTGCCAGCTCACCGAACAGGGGGGGGCTCACTGAAGCTTTCTTT. Its translation is CASSPNRGGLTEAFF. Drawing the rest from reference TRBV18 and TRBJ1-1, the complete variable domain is NAGVMQNPRHLVRRRGQEARLRCSPMKGHSHVYWYRQLPEEGLKFMVYLQKENIIDESGMPKERFSAEFPKEGPSILRIQQVVRGDSAAYFCASSPNRGGLTEAFFGQGTRLTVV.

The table lists this clonotype with a few counts. The chain recombines TRBV20-1 with TRBJ2-7; D uncertain. Deletions cut 1 base from V and 7 bases from J, with 14 bases between. This CDR3 comprises 13 residues. Germline assignment: CDR1 DFQATT and CDR2 SNEGSKA (reference sequence). CDR3 bases: TGCAGTGCTAGAGTGGAGTCTCCCCGGGAGCAGTACTTC. Amino acid sequence: CSARVESPREQYF.

The table lists this clonotype with a few counts. The chain uses TRBV27 and TRBJ2-5; D possibly corresponds to TRBD2 (5 bases). The CDR3 consists of 13 residues. Germline lookup yields CDR1 MNHEY and CDR2 SMNVEV (reference sequence). V dropped 3 bases and J dropped 4 bases, with 9 bases sitting between them. The CDR3 region has the DNA TGTGCCAGCAGTTTGAGGGTATTAGAGACCCAGTACTTC. Translated: CASSLRVLETQYF.